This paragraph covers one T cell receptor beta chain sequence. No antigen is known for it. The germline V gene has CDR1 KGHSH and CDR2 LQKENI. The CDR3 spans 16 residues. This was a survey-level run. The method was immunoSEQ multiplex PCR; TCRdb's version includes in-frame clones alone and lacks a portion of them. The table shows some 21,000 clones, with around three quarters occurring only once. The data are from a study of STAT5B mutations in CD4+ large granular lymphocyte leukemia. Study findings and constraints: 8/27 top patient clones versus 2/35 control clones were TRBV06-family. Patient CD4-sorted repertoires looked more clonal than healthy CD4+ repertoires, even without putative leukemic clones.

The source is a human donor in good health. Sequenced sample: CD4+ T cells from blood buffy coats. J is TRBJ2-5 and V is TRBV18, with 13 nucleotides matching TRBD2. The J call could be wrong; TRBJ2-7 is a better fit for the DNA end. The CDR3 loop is CASSPSGTSGVYEQYF. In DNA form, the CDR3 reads TGTGCCAGCTCACCATCCGGGACTAGCGGGGTCTACGAGCAGTACTTC.